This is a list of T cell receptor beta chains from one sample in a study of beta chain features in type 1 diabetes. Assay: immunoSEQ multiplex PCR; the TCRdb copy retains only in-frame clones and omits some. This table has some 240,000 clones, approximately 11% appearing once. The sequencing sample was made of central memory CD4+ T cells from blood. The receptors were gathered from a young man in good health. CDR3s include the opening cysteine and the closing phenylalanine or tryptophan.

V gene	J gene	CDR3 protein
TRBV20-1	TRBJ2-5	CSAFIQETQYF
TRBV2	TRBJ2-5	CASSELETQYF
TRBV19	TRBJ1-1	CASTSDRGLAAFF
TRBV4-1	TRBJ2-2	CASSQEGPRGGELFF
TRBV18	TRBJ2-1	CASSPRLEGNEQFF
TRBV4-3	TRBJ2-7	CASSQDQSGREQYF
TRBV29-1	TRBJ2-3	CSVSGGTDTQYF
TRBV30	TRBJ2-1	CAWSVEVNEQFF
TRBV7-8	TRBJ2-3	CASSWSGGASTDTQYF
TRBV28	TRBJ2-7	CASSFPRTPGYEQYF
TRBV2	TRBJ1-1	CASSVMTGNTEAFF
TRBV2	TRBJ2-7	CASRADTSYEQYF
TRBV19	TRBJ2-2	CASSPTVNTGELFF
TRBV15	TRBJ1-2	CATSRDAARGYTF
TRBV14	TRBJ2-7	CASSNTIPGAPREEQYF
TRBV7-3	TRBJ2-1	CASSQGLAVYNEQFF
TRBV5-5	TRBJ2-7	CASSLLGFEQYF
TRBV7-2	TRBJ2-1	CASSPNFVPGNEQFF
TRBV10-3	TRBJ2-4	CAISESNLLAKNIQYF
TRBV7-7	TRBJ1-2	CASSPRLQGQPHPYTF
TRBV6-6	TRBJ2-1	CASSYSWGRQNEQFF
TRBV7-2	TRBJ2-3	CASSPTGTRGADTQYF
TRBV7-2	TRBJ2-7	CASSLDGRAGEQYF
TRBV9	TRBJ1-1	CASSPHGTGDEPEAFF
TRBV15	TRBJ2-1	CATSRDAGLEVYNEQFF
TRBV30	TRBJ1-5	CAWSLTGDQPQHF
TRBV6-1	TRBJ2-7	CASSFGQGTYEQYF
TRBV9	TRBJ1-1	CASSPEVWNTEAFF
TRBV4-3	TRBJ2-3	CASSQDTGLYGGTDTQYF
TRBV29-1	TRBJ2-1	CSVDGQSSYNEQFF
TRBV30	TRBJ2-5	CAWSVPTGQETQYF
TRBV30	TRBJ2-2	CASDPGTGVPGELFF
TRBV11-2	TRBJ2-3	CASSPRTSGTADTQYF
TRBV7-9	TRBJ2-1	CASSLWLAGEYNEQFF
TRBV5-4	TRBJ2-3	CASSSGTSGSTDTQYF
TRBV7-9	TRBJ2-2	CASSLQREPGELFF
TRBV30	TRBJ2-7	CAWSGTGTYEQYF
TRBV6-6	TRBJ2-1	CASSYSGGSYNEQFF
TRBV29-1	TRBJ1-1	CSAYGGSEAFF
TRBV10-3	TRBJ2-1	CAISDSGRSSYNEQFF
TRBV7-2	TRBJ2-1	CASRGSGIRGDEQFF
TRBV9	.	CASSRKDYEQYF
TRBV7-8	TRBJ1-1	CASSLVQMNTEAFF
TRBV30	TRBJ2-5	CAWSSNRETQYF
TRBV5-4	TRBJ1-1	CASFETGQGSNTEAFF
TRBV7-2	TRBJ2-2	CASSLRLTGELFF
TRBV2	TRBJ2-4	CASTRDSNIQYF
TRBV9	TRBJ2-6	CASSLGLSYSGANVLTF
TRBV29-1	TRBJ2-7	CSVGSGRGPYEQYF
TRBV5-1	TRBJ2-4	CASSLERGTGANIQYF
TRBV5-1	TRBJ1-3	CASSLAVSGNTIYF
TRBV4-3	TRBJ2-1	CASSQALLATYNEQFF
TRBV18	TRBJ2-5	CASSPPAGGETQYF
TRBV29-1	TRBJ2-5	CSVYGGQDMRGETQYF
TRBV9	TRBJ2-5	CASGGTAEWETQYF